Below are 32 T cell receptor beta chains sequenced from a single sample in a study of CD8+ T cells in alopecia areata. RNA extraction was followed by reverse transcription into cDNA, which acted as the sequencing template. Profiled with immunoSEQ multiplex PCR; TCRdb holds only in-frame clones, not every one. The sample has hundreds of thousands of clones, 67% seen once. The source material was CD4+ T cells sorted from blood, sampled at week 0. These receptor sequences come from a human donor with alopecia areata.

The genes are TRBV18 and TRBJ2-2; D is ambiguous. The V gene lost 1 base and the J gene lost 7 bases, with 1 base spanning the gap. The germline V gene encodes CDR1 KGHSH and CDR2 LQKENI. This CDR3 contains 11 residues. The CDR3 protein is CASSPLGELFF. The CDR3 DNA reads as TGTGCCAGCTCACCACTCGGGGAGCTGTTTTTT.

The gene calls are TRBV2 and TRBJ2-3; 13 bases agree with TRBD2. The CDR3 has 17 amino acids. Losses at the gene ends were 6 bases for V and 2 bases for J; bases not matched to a gene: 8. Germline loops: CDR1 SNHLY, CDR2 FYNNEI. Here the CDR3 reads CASRHRGTSGATDTQYF. CDR3 DNA sequence: TGTGCCAGCAGACACCGCGGGACTAGCGGGGCCACAGATACGCAGTATTTT.

The chain recombines TRBV29-1 with TRBJ2-5; 7 nucleotides line up with TRBD1. Trimming cost V 7 bases and J 5 bases; bases outside gene matches: 7. This CDR3 is 12 amino acids long. The germline CDR1 and CDR2 sequences are SQVTM and ANQGSEA. The CDR3 nucleotides read TGCAGCGGCAACAGGGGAAGCGAGACCCAGTACTTC. This codes for CSGNRGSETQYF. Using reference TRBV29-1 and TRBJ2-5 for the parts outside the CDR3, the full variable domain is SAVISQKPSRDICQRGTSLTIQCQVDSQVTMMFWYRQQPGQSLTLIATANQGSEATYESGFVIDKFPISRPNLTFSTLTVSNMSPEDSSIYLCSGNRGSETQYFGPGTRLLVL.

The V gene is TRBV4-1, the J gene TRBJ2-3, with no clear D. CDR1 is MGHRA and CDR2 is YSYEKL in the germline V gene. V was pared by 4 bases and J by 4 bases, with 9 bases between. The CDR3 consists of 13 residues. The CDR3, as DNA: TGCGCCAGCAGCCCTGGGCCCTCAGATACGCAGTATTTT. This encodes CASSPGPSDTQYF.

In its sample, this clone was seen a few times. The J gene is TRBJ2-1, the V gene TRBV27; D gene uncertain. The CDR3 runs to 13 residues. The ends were cut back, 2 bases at V and 7 bases at J, with 9 bases in the middle. Germline V gene lookup returns CDR1 MNHEY and CDR2 SMNVEV (reference sequence). CDR3 DNA sequence: TGTGCCAGCAGTTTACCGCCTAGGAATGAGCAGTTCTTC. As protein: CASSLPPRNEQFF.

CDR3: CASSVILVRTEAFF. The CDR3 region has the DNA TGTGCCAGCAGTGTGATACTGGTGCGGACTGAAGCTTTCTTT. The chain employs TRBV2 and TRBJ1-1; unclear D gene. Trimming pared 4 bases from V and 5 bases from J, leaving 14 bases between. Germline V gene lookup returns CDR1 SNHLY and CDR2 FYNNEI. This CDR3 has 14 amino acids.

This clone was picked up a small number of times. J is TRBJ2-1 and V is TRBV7-9; D tentatively fits TRBD1 or TRBD2 (6 bases each). V lost 8 bases and J 6 bases, leaving 8 bases between the germline ends. CDR3 length equals 11 residues. From germline, CDR1 is SEHNR and CDR2 FQNEAQ (reference sequence). This chain's CDR3 is CASPGANEQFF. For the CDR3, the DNA is TGTGCCAGCCCGGGGGCCAATGAGCAGTTCTTC. Complete variable domain (other parts from reference TRBV7-9 and TRBJ2-1): DTGVSQNPRHKITKRGQNVTFRCDPISEHNRLYWYRQTLGQGPEFLTYFQNEAQLEKSRLLSDRFSAERPKGSFSTLEIQRTEQGDSAMYLCASPGANEQFFGPGTRLTVL.

This clone showed up just a few times. This chain joins TRBV30 and TRBJ1-2; D not resolved. Germline assignment: CDR1 GTSNPN and CDR2 SVGIG (reference sequence). The CDR3 is 14 amino acids. V dropped 4 bases and J dropped 5 bases, with 17 bases sitting between them. In DNA, the CDR3 is TGTGCCTGGAACCACTTACCTCAGAATTATGGCTACACCTTC. Amino acids: CAWNHLPQNYGYTF.

The chain joins TRBV5-4 to TRBJ1-2, with a weak D call TRBD1 (5 bases). Trimming cost V 0 bases and J 5 bases, with 11 bases left between them. The CDR3 covers 14 residues. The germline V gene has CDR1 SGHNT and CDR2 YYREEE (reference sequence). The CDR3 DNA reads TGTGCCAGCAGCTTGGTAGGGACCAAGTATGGCTACACCTTC. Translation gives CASSLVGTKYGYTF. Looking up the rest from reference TRBV5-4 and TRBJ1-2 gives the full variable domain: ETGVTQSPTHLIKTRGQQVTLRCSSQSGHNTVSWYQQALGQGPQFIFQYYREEENGRGNFPPRFSGLQFPNYSSELNVNALELDDSALYLCASSLVGTKYGYTFGSGTRLTVV.

This clone was recorded only once. V is TRBV4-2 and J is TRBJ1-1; 8 bases agree with TRBD1. Germline CDR1 LGHNA, CDR2 YNFKEQ. Trimming at V came to 2 bases and at J to 11 bases, leaving 13 bases not matched to a gene. The CDR3 covers 15 residues. In DNA form, the CDR3 reads TGTGCCAGCAGCCAACCGCCGGACAGGGAACTTGGTGCTTTCTTT. This codes for CASSQPPDRELGAFF.

The gene calls are TRBV30 and TRBJ2-2; D remains unclear. CDR3 size: 14 residues. The V gene lost 5 bases and the J gene lost 0 bases, with 10 bases spanning the gap. Germline V gene sequence: CDR1 GTSNPN, CDR2 SVGIG (reference sequence). DNA for the CDR3: TGTGCCTGGGGACCCAACACGAACACCGGGGAGCTGTTTTTT. This encodes CAWGPNTNTGELFF.

The chain carries TRBV29-1 and TRBJ2-5; tentatively, D is TRBD1 or TRBD2 (5 bases each). Looked up from germline, CDR1 is SQVTM and CDR2 is ANQGSEA. Trimming shortened V by 4 bases and J by 5 bases, and 14 bases separated the two germline ends. The CDR3 has 13 amino acids. The CDR3 DNA reads TGCAGCGTTGGCGGACAATGGGGGGAGACCCAGTACTTC. This gives the protein CSVGGQWGETQYF.

The rearrangement joins TRBV7-9 to TRBJ2-3; possibly TRBD2 for D (5 bases). The CDR3 spans 14 residues. The germline V gene has CDR1 SEHNR and CDR2 FQNEAQ (reference sequence). Trimming left V 4 bases short and J 0 bases short, with 8 bases between. The CDR3, as DNA: TGTGCCAGCAGCTCCAGGACTAGCACAGATACGCAGTATTTT. This translates into CASSSRTSTDTQYF.

V gene TRBV5-5 combines with J gene TRBJ1-2; D gene unclear. The CDR3 is 15 amino acids. Germline V CDR1 and CDR2: SGHKS, YYEKEE (reference sequence). Trimming took off 2 bases at V and 5 bases at J, with 16 bases between the two ends. In DNA, the CDR3 is TGTGCCAGCAGCTTACCCTGGACGGACGATTATGGCTACACCTTC. Translating it yields CASSLPWTDDYGYTF. Together with reference TRBV5-5 and TRBJ1-2, the CDR3 gives the full variable domain: DAGVTQSPTHLIKTRGQQVTLRCSPISGHKSVSWYQQVLGQGPQFIFQYYEKEERGRGNFPDRFSARQFPNYSSELNVNALLLGDSALYLCASSLPWTDDYGYTFGSGTRLTVV.

The chain recombines TRBV29-1 with TRBJ2-5; weak D call: TRBD1 (6 bases). The CDR3 is 14 residues long. V shed 3 bases and J shed 5 bases, with 16 bases lying between them. CDR1 and CDR2 from the germline V gene are SQVTM and ANQGSEA. The CDR3 here is CSVDTGARGETQYF. CDR3 coding DNA: TGCAGCGTTGACACCGGGGCTAGGGGGGAGACCCAGTACTTC.

The table lists this clone with a few counts. The chain recombines TRBV6-5 with TRBJ1-6, with D possibly TRBD1 on 6 matching bases. V dropped 0 bases and J dropped 10 bases, with 13 bases sitting between them. Germline CDR1 and CDR2: MNHEY and SVGAGI. The CDR3 runs 15 residues. CDR3 sequence reads: CASSYSNRADSPLHF. The CDR3 DNA reads as TGTGCCAGCAGTTACTCGAACAGGGCGGACTCACCCCTCCACTTT.

V usage is TRBV4-2 and J usage is TRBJ1-4; D remains unclear. CDR1 LGHNA and CDR2 YNFKEQ come from the germline V gene. This CDR3 is 13 amino acids long. Trimming pared 4 bases from V and 7 bases from J, leaving 10 bases between. CDR3 in DNA: TGTGCCAGCAGCCTTTCGGTGGGTGAAAAACTGTTTTTT. This codes for CASSLSVGEKLFF.

In this sample, this clone turned up a few times. Other nucleotide sequences from this sample produce the same CDR3. DNA for the CDR3: TGCAGTGCTAGAGACAACTATGGCTACACCTTC. This encodes CSARDNYGYTF. The chain combines TRBV20-1 with TRBJ1-2, with D unclear. V was shortened by 0 bases and J by 2 bases, with 1 base between the two germline ends. The CDR3 contains 11 residues. Germline-derived CDR1 and CDR2 are DFQATT and SNEGSKA (reference sequence).

The V and J genes are TRBV29-1 and TRBJ1-2, with 8 bases identical to TRBD1. The CDR3 loop spans 12 amino acids. The junction had 9 bases not matched to a gene; V was cut back by 7 bases and J by 8 bases. The V gene's germline CDR1 is SQVTM and CDR2 ANQGSEA. The CDR3 reads CSARQGPGGYTF. The CDR3 bases are TGCAGCGCCCGACAGGGGCCTGGGGGCTACACCTTC. Drawing the rest from reference TRBV29-1 and TRBJ1-2, the complete variable domain is SAVISQKPSRDICQRGTSLTIQCQVDSQVTMMFWYRQQPGQSLTLIATANQGSEATYESGFVIDKFPISRPNLTFSTLTVSNMSPEDSSIYLCSARQGPGGYTFGSGTRLTVV.

J is TRBJ2-2 and V is TRBV29-1, with 7 bases lining up with TRBD1. V lost 8 bases and J lost 4; bases outside the gene matches: 7. CDR1 SQVTM and CDR2 ANQGSEA come from the germline V gene. The CDR3 totals 13 residues. For the CDR3, the DNA is TGCAGCTCCCGGACAGGCGTCACCGGGGAGCTGTTTTTT. It is translated as CSSRTGVTGELFF.

V usage is TRBV9 and J usage is TRBJ2-6; weak D call: TRBD1 (6 bases). Trimming stripped 7 bases from V and 4 bases from J, with 9 bases between. Germline assignment: CDR1 SGDLS and CDR2 YYNGEE. This CDR3 is built from 13 residues. CDR3 nucleotides: TGTGCCAGCGGGGACACCGGGGCCAACGTCCTGACTTTC. This encodes CASGDTGANVLTF.

This sequence joins TRBV10-3 and TRBJ2-2; the match to TRBD1 covers 11 bases. The CDR3 extends over 14 amino acids. Germline CDR1 is ENHRY and CDR2 is SYGVKD. V lost 10 bases to trimming and J lost 4 bases; unmatched junction nucleotides: 5. The CDR3 nucleotides are TGTGCCACCGGGGGGACAGGGGGCACCGGGGAGCTGTTTTTT. This sequence encodes CATGGTGGTGELFF.

The CDR3 DNA sequence: TGTGCCTGGAGTGTGGAGGGTATAAAGTACTTC. Translated, it gives CAWSVEGIKYF. The chain combines TRBV30 with TRBJ2-4; the D gene is possibly TRBD2 (6 bases). The CDR3 totals 11 residues. CDR1 GTSNPN and CDR2 SVGIG come from the germline V gene (reference sequence). V lost 0 bases and J 14 bases, leaving 11 bases between the germline ends.

This clone appeared once. J is TRBJ1-1 and V is TRBV29-1; D is undetermined. V gave up 2 bases and J gave up 5 bases, with 12 bases separating them. CDR1 is SQVTM and CDR2 is ANQGSEA in the germline V gene. The CDR3 loop spans 13 amino acids. CDR3: CSVESTPATEAFF. The CDR3 nucleotides are TGCAGCGTTGAATCGACCCCGGCAACTGAAGCTTTCTTT.

The V call is TRBV25-1, the J call TRBJ1-2; D is undetermined. CDR1 and CDR2 (germline): MGHDK, SYGVNS. This CDR3 comprises 14 residues. V was cut by 5 bases and J by 6 bases, with 16 bases left in between. This CDR3 is CASSPPWFFDGYTF. The DNA for the CDR3 is TGTGCCAGCAGTCCTCCCTGGTTTTTTGATGGCTACACCTTC.

The gene calls are TRBV9 and TRBJ1-2; no firm D call. V was pared by 3 bases and J by 5 bases, with 5 bases between. Germline V lookup: CDR1 SGDLS, CDR2 YYNGEE. This CDR3 region has 11 residues. Here the CDR3 DNA reads TGTGCCAGCAGCGCGCATTATGGCTACACCTTC. This sequence encodes CASSAHYGYTF.

This chain's CDR3 is CASSYPGEGYEQYF. The CDR3 DNA is TGTGCCAGCAGTTACCCGGGAGAGGGATACGAGCAGTACTTC. The V call is TRBV6-6, the J call TRBJ2-7, with a tentative D call TRBD2 (6 bases). The CDR3 consists of 14 residues. Germline lookup yields CDR1 MNHNY and CDR2 SVGAGI (reference sequence). V dropped 2 bases and J dropped 4 bases, with 12 bases sitting between them.

The chain is built from TRBV30 and TRBJ1-1; a possible D gene is TRBD1 (5 bases). CDR1 GTSNPN and CDR2 SVGIG come from the germline V gene (reference sequence). Trimming left V 5 bases short and J 1 base short, with 8 bases between. CDR3 length: 12 amino acids. The CDR3 DNA sequence: TGTGCCTGGGGAAGGGGGAACACTGAAGCTTTCTTT. Its translation is CAWGRGNTEAFF.

This rearrangement joins TRBV4-2 to TRBJ1-6, with a tentative D call TRBD1 (6 bases). Trimming removed 0 bases from V and 10 bases from J, with 16 bases in between. CDR3 size: 16 residues. Germline CDR1 and CDR2: LGHNA and YNFKEQ. CDR3: CASSQDQLGGRSPLHF. CDR3 in DNA: TGTGCCAGCAGCCAAGATCAATTAGGGGGAAGGTCACCCCTCCACTTT.

With respect to this clone: Other DNA sequences within the sample encode an identical CDR3. The V call is TRBV5-1, the J call TRBJ2-3; D not resolved. The V and J ends lost 0 bases and 3 bases respectively, with 2 bases between them. The germline V gene has CDR1 SGHRS and CDR2 YFSETQ. This CDR3 comprises 12 residues. The CDR3 region is CASSLDTDTQYF. DNA for the CDR3: TGCGCCAGCAGCTTGGATACAGATACGCAGTATTTT.

The chain links TRBV2 to TRBJ2-7, with no clear D. The CDR3 loop spans 13 amino acids. V was pared by 3 bases and J by 1 base, with 7 bases between. Germline CDR1 reads SNHLY; CDR2 reads FYNNEI. Written as DNA, the CDR3 is TGTGCCAGCAGTGAGAGGCATTCCTACGAGCAGTACTTC. Amino acids: CASSERHSYEQYF.

This clone has only a few counts. The V call is TRBV7-9, the J call TRBJ2-2, with D unclear. Looked up from germline, CDR1 is SEHNR and CDR2 is FQNEAQ (reference sequence). This CDR3 region has 13 residues. The CDR3 region has the DNA TGTGCGTCGCCACCCTCCCCCGCCGGGGAGCTGTTTTTT. The encoded protein is CASPPSPAGELFF. Full variable domain (remainder filled in from reference TRBV7-9 and TRBJ2-2): DTGVSQNPRHKITKRGQNVTFRCDPISEHNRLYWYRQTLGQGPEFLTYFQNEAQLEKSRLLSDRFSAERPKGSFSTLEIQRTEQGDSAMYLCASPPSPAGELFFGEGSRLTVL.